These T cell receptor beta chains were read from a single sample in a study of blood T cell repertoires in COVID-19. Method: immunoSEQ multiplex PCR; TCRdb's copy keeps in-frame clones and lacks some. The data contain 55,000 to 85,000 clones, around 86% of them singletons. The sample taken for sequencing was peripheral blood. The source of these receptors is a woman aged 18-29 years with acute or convalescent COVID-19. Each CDR3 is given with its conserved first and last residue. Only part of the rows carry a size: once, few, many, or a class if the clone is expanded.

v_call	j_call	clone_size	cdr3_aa
TRBV7-9	TRBJ1-4	.	CASSLEDIGKLFF
TRBV6-2/TRBV6-3	TRBJ1-1	.	CASSYCGGGCEAFF
TRBV14	TRBJ1-1	.	CASSRRVGTEAFF
TRBV27	TRBJ2-1	.	CASSTSPWRASEQFF
TRBV20-1	TRBJ1-2	.	CSASLPYGYTF
TRBV12-3/TRBV12-4	TRBJ1-2	.	CASNDRVGGYTF
TRBV15	TRBJ1-3	.	CATSRDLYSSGNTIYF
TRBV30	TRBJ1-1	.	CAWSVSGGSTEAFF
TRBV15	TRBJ2-3	.	CATSRDLLSGGADTQYF
TRBV6-5	TRBJ1-1	.	CASRNRATSTEAFF
TRBV27	TRBJ1-1	.	CASSTGHQNTEAFF
TRBV25-1	TRBJ1-6	.	CASSEGQLHSYNSPLHF
TRBV7-8	TRBJ1-1	once	CASSPTGAEAFF
TRBV19	TRBJ2-1	.	CASSIGLAGGGGYNEQFF